This T cell receptor beta chain was documented in a study of cytomegalovirus exposure and HLA in healthy donors. The germline V gene has CDR1 SGDLS and CDR2 YYNGEE. V gave up 4 bases and J gave up 1 base; unmatched junction bases: 5. The CDR3 length is 15 residues. Primers: 60 Vbeta forward and 13 Jbeta reverse. Per the original methods: Unique TCR beta chains totaled around 86 million in a later count, with roughly 11 million of them shared. The method was immunoSEQ multiplex PCR; TCRdb's version includes in-frame clones alone and lacks a portion of them. D and trimming come from the DNA, and the V and J calls and clone size come from that table. The sample lists about 150,000 clones, 70% to 80% occurring once. Notes on the study in general: Cytomegalovirus association was assigned to over 150 TCR beta chains.

About this clone itself: Its cognate antigen is unknown.

The donors gave bone marrow, and they were healthy. The chain is built from TRBV9 and TRBJ2-7, with 10 bases aligning to TRBD2. The sequence derives from a young man in good health and CMV-seropositive. The source material was PBMCs. The CDR3, as DNA: TGTGCCAGCAGCCCGGGACTAGCGAAGTCCTACGAGCAGTACTTC. Amino acids: CASSPGLAKSYEQYF. The entire variable domain, with the rest obtained from reference TRBV9 and TRBJ2-7, is as follows: DSGVTQTPKHLITATGQRVTLRCSPRSGDLSVYWYQQSLDQGLQFLIQYYNGEERAKGNILERFSAQQFPDLHSELNLSSLELGDSALYFCASSPGLAKSYEQYFGPGTRLTVT.